The 18 T cell receptor beta chains below were found in one sample sequenced in a study of T cell repertoires in cytomegalovirus infection. TCRdb recomputed calls from the reads with MiXCR, one row per CDR3 protein. The table includes 150,000 to 200,000 distinct CDR3 sequences, about a tenth detected once. The specimen sequenced was PBMCs. Every receptor here comes from a human donor in good health (CMV status not recorded). Some clones in this sample may be carry-over from other donors' samples.

V and J are TRBV20-1 and TRBJ1-4, with TRBD1 matching over 9 bases. J lost 7 bases, V lost 3 bases, and 6 bases had no gene match. The CDR3 runs 14 residues. Germline CDR1 is DFQATT and CDR2 is SNEGSKA (reference sequence). CDR3 protein: CSARVQGAGEKLFF. The CDR3 nucleotides read TGCAGTGCTAGGGTACAGGGGGCGGGTGAAAAACTGTTTTTT.

Only a few counts were recorded for this clonotype. This rearrangement joins TRBV10-3 to TRBJ2-7; D is unclear. The V gene lost 3 bases and the J gene lost 4 bases, with 7 bases spanning the gap. Germline V gene data show CDR1 as ENHRY and CDR2 as SYGVKD. The CDR3 consists of 12 residues. CDR3 nucleotide sequence: TGTGCCATCAGTGAAGTGGAATACGAGCAGTACTTC. Amino acid sequence: CAISEVEYEQYF.

This clonotype showed up many times. The chain carries TRBV11-2 and TRBJ2-2; 8 nucleotides agree with TRBD2. The CDR3 covers 17 residues. Germline values: CDR1 SGHAT, CDR2 FQNNGV. Germline trimming cut 5 bases from V and 7 bases from J; bases unmatched to any gene: 15. CDR3 in amino acids: CASSPTMVGLVSGELFF. The CDR3 bases are TGTGCCAGCAGCCCGACAATGGTGGGACTAGTAAGCGGGGAGCTGTTTTTT.

Ten or more counts support this clonotype. V and J are TRBV20-1 and TRBJ2-7, with D maybe TRBD1 (6 bases). Germline values: CDR1 DFQATT, CDR2 SNEGSKA (reference sequence). The length of the CDR3 is 12 residues. V lost 3 bases and J lost 7, with 13 bases in between. Written as DNA, the CDR3 is TGCAGTGCTAGGACAGGACGGGTTGAGCAGTACTTC. Translated, it gives CSARTGRVEQYF.

The genes are TRBV2 and TRBJ2-5, with unresolved D. V dropped 7 bases and J dropped 2 bases, with 8 bases sitting between them. CDR1 and CDR2 (germline): SNHLY, FYNNEI. The CDR3 extends over 12 amino acids. The CDR3 protein is CASTQEQETQYF. The CDR3 coding sequence is TGTGCCAGCACCCAGGAACAAGAGACCCAGTACTTC.

This clonotype was observed a few times. The gene calls are TRBV28 and TRBJ2-3; 7 positions match TRBD2. CDR3 length: 15 amino acids. CDR1 is MDHEN and CDR2 is SYDVKM in the germline V gene. The V segment lost 6 bases and the J segment 2 bases; nucleotides outside the gene matches: 8. DNA for the CDR3: TGTGCCAGCAGGGAAGGAGCGGGATACACAGATACGCAGTATTTT. It yields the protein CASREGAGYTDTQYF. The entire variable domain, with the rest obtained from reference TRBV28 and TRBJ2-3, is as follows: DVKVTQSSRYLVKRTGEKVFLECVQDMDHENMFWYRQDPGLGLRLIYFSYDVKMKEKGDIPEGYSVSREKKERFSLILESASTNQTSMYLCASREGAGYTDTQYFGPGTRLTVL.

At least ten counts were recorded for this clonotype. The gene calls are TRBV7-9 and TRBJ2-3, with 9 positions matching TRBD1. There are 16 residues in the CDR3. Germline CDR1 is SEHNR and CDR2 is FQNEAQ (reference sequence). With V trimmed by 3 bases and J by 4 bases, 8 bases remained unmatched. CDR3 DNA sequence: TGTGCCAGCAGCTTCAGTAAAACAGGGGGCTCAGATACGCAGTATTTT. Protein: CASSFSKTGGSDTQYF. Based on the CDR3 plus reference TRBV7-9 and TRBJ2-3, the full variable domain is DTGVSQNPRHKITKRGQNVTFRCDPISEHNRLYWYRQTLGQGPEFLTYFQNEAQLEKSRLLSDRFSAERPKGSFSTLEIQRTEQGDSAMYLCASSFSKTGGSDTQYFGPGTRLTVL.

This clonotype was recorded many times. V gene TRBV7-8 combines with J gene TRBJ2-1, with D perhaps TRBD1 (5 bases). The V end lost 1 base, the J end lost 5 bases, and 9 bases lay between the germline ends. The V gene's germline CDR1 is SGHVS and CDR2 FQNEAQ. This CDR3 is 14 amino acids long. Here the CDR3 reads CASSLVPGNNEQFF. The CDR3 DNA reads TGTGCCAGCAGCTTAGTTCCAGGGAACAATGAGCAGTTCTTC.

This clonotype has a count of ten or more. The V gene is TRBV28, the J gene TRBJ1-1; TRBD1 might be the D (6 bases). The V end was cut by 6 bases, the J end by 2 bases, with 13 bases between. The CDR3 contains 14 residues. Germline lookup yields CDR1 MDHEN and CDR2 SYDVKM. CDR3: CASSPGQINTEAFF. Here the CDR3 DNA reads TGTGCCAGCAGCCCGGGACAAATTAACACTGAAGCTTTCTTT.

In this sample, this clonotype turned up many times. CDR3 in amino acids: CASSLSYPGPTGTTEAFF. Written as DNA, the CDR3 is TGTGCCAGCAGCTTATCATATCCCGGACCGACAGGGACGACTGAAGCTTTCTTT. The chain links TRBV7-2 to TRBJ1-1, with 7 bases identical to TRBD1. V was clipped by 2 bases and J by 5 bases; unmatched bases: 17. This CDR3 contains 18 residues. Germline V gives CDR1 SGHTA, CDR2 FQGNSA.

The chain couples TRBV2 to TRBJ1-6, with D maybe TRBD1 (6 bases). From germline, CDR1 is SNHLY and CDR2 FYNNEI. Trimming left V 6 bases short and J 1 base short, with 22 bases between. The CDR3 loop spans 19 amino acids. CDR3 in amino acids: CASSPVAGAFSSYNSPLHF. The DNA for the CDR3 is TGTGCCAGCAGCCCCGTGGCGGGGGCTTTTAGTTCCTATAATTCACCCCTCCACTTT.

Remarks on this clonotype: One end of the junction is discordant with germline, which a read error may explain. V gene TRBV4-3 combines with J gene TRBJ1-4; no clear D. Germline values: CDR1 LGHNA, CDR2 YSLEER. This CDR3 contains 13 residues. The CDR3 loop is CASSEDVNEKLFF. The CDR3 nucleotides are TGCGCCAGCAGCGAAGACGTGAATGAAAAACTGTTTTTT.

The table lists this clonotype with many counts. The chain links TRBV2 to TRBJ1-6, with a possible D match to TRBD1 (5 bases). This CDR3 has 15 residues. The V gene lost 7 bases and the J gene lost 9 bases, with 19 bases spanning the gap. Germline V CDR1 and CDR2: SNHLY, FYNNEI. The CDR3: CASNPPGTGLSPLHF. CDR3 DNA: TGTGCCAGCAATCCGCCCGGGACCGGACTTTCACCCCTCCACTTT.

This clonotype has at least ten counts. This chain links TRBV29-1 with TRBJ2-5; 8 nucleotides align to TRBD1. The V gene end was trimmed by 7 bases and the J gene end by 4 bases; junction bases not matched to a gene: 5. The germline V gene has CDR1 SQVTM and CDR2 ANQGSEA. The CDR3 runs 12 residues. CDR3 sequence: CSAAGGPETQYF. CDR3 bases: TGCAGCGCCGCAGGGGGCCCAGAGACCCAGTACTTC.

There are a few counts of this clonotype. This sequence joins TRBV3-1 and TRBJ2-3; no reliable D call. V dropped 4 bases and J dropped 8 bases, with 16 bases sitting between them. Germline-derived CDR1 and CDR2 are LGHDT and YNNKEL (reference sequence). The CDR3 sequence is 14 residues long. In nucleotides, the CDR3 is TGTGCCAGCAGCCCGGGTACCCTGGCGTCTACGCAGTATTTT. The encoded protein is CASSPGTLASTQYF.

This clonotype was counted ten times or more. This chain joins TRBV7-2 and TRBJ1-1; no definite D call. Trimming shortened V by 4 bases and J by 0 bases, and 6 bases separated the two germline ends. CDR3 length: 13 residues. Germline V gene data show CDR1 as SGHTA and CDR2 as FQGNSA. CDR3 coding DNA: TGTGCCAGCAGCTCAAATATGAACACTGAAGCTTTCTTT. Translation gives CASSSNMNTEAFF. Full variable domain (missing parts from reference TRBV7-2 and TRBJ1-1): GAGVSQSPSNKVTEKGKDVELRCDPISGHTALYWYRQSLGQGLEFLIYFQGNSAPDKSGLPSDRFSAERTGGSVSTLTIQRTQQEDSAVYLCASSSNMNTEAFFGQGTRLTVV.

This clonotype has a handful of counts. The rearrangement uses TRBV5-4 and TRBJ2-1; TRBD2 agrees at 9 bases. Germline-derived CDR1 and CDR2 are SGHNT and YYREEE (reference sequence). The J segment lost 4 bases and the V segment lost 5 bases, leaving 7 bases of the junction unmatched. The CDR3 consists of 15 residues. The CDR3 protein is CASRLRLAAYNEQFF. DNA for the CDR3: TGTGCCAGCAGGCTGAGACTAGCGGCGTACAATGAGCAGTTCTTC.

This clonotype has a handful of counts. This chain uses TRBV10-3 with TRBJ1-1; D ambiguous. Germline V gene lookup returns CDR1 ENHRY and CDR2 SYGVKD. The V and J ends lost 3 bases and 4 bases respectively, with 12 bases between them. The CDR3 sequence is 14 residues long. Written as DNA, the CDR3 is TGTGCCATCAGTGAAGACCTACGAGGCACTGAAGCTTTCTTT. This codes for CAISEDLRGTEAFF.